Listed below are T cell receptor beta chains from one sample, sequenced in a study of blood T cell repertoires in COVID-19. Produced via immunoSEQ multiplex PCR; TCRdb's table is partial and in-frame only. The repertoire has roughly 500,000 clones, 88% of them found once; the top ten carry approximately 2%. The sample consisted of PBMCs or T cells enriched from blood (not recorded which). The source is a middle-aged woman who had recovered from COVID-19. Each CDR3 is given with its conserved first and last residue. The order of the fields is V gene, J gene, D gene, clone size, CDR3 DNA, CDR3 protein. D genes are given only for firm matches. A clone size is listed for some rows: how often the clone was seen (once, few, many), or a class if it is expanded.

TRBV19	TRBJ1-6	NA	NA	TGTGCCAGTAGTACCCCAGACACACCTAATTCACCCCTCCACTTT	CASSTPDTPNSPLHF
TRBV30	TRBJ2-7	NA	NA	TGTGCCTGGATGGGGGGTCTCGGGGGAGTGCACGAGCAGTACTTC	CAWMGGLGGVHEQYF
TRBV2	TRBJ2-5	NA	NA	TGTGCCAGCAGTGAACAAGGACAGTTTGGAGAGACCCAGTACTTC	CASSEQGQFGETQYF
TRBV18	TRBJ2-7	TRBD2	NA	TGTGCCAGCTCACCACCCGTAGCGGGAGGAGCCGAGCAGTACTTC	CASSPPVAGGAEQYF
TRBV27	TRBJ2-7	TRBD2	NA	TGTGCCAGCAGTGAAGGGACTAGCGGGAGCTACGAGCAGTACTTC	CASSEGTSGSYEQYF
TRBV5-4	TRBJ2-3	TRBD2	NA	TGTGCCAGCAGTCCCGCAAGCGGGACTTTGGCAGATACGCAGTATTTT	CASSPASGTLADTQYF
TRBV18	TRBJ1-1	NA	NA	TGTGCCAGCTCACCCCCCGGGGGACTAGGGACTGAAGCTTTCTTT	CASSPPGGLGTEAFF
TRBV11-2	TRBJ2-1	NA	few	TGTGCCAGCAGCTTCTCTGAGGATGAGCAGTTCTTC	CASSFSEDEQFF
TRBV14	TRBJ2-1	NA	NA	TGTGCCAGCAGCCAAATGGGGGGGGCGAGGAATGAGCAGTTCTTC	CASSQMGGARNEQFF
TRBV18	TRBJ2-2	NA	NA	TGTGCCAGCTCACCAAGGACAGACACCGGGGAGCTGTTTTTT	CASSPRTDTGELFF
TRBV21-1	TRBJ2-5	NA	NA	TGTGCCAGCAGCATGACAGGGGGAGTCCAAGAGACCCAGTACTTC	CASSMTGGVQETQYF
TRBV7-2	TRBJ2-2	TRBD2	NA	TGTGCCAGCAGCTTCCCACGGACTAGCGGGGACACCGGGGAGCTGTTTTTT	CASSFPRTSGDTGELFF
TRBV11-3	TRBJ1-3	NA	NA	TGTGCCAGCAGCTTAACCCCCGCGGGGGCCTCTGGAAACACCATATATTTT	CASSLTPAGASGNTIYF
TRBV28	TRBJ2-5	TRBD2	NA	TGTGCCAGCAGTTCCGGACTAGCGGACCAATGGCACCAAGAGACCCAGTACTTC	CASSSGLADQWHQETQYF